Presented here are 26 T cell receptor beta chains from one specimen sequenced in a study of T cell repertoires in cytomegalovirus infection (dated by TCRdb to the late 2010s). These reads were obtained on an Illumina HiSeq 1500. The raw public reads went through TCRdb reprocessing: fastp at Q25, MiXCR clone calling, in-frame beta chains kept. Rows with one shared CDR3 protein collapse into an entry with the most common genes and DNA. The sample records about a million distinct CDR3 sequences, approximately 31% of which are singletons. The leading ten clones occupy about 14% of the sample. This sample's treatment or condition label indicates: in vitro stimulation with specific CMV peptide epitopes to enrich CMV-specific T cells. The antigens these receptors bind are not known. The sequences come from cultured CD8+ T cells from PBMCs, collected from culture after CMV antigen stimulation. The receptors originated from a human donor in good health (CMV status not recorded). Some clones in this sample may be carry-over from other donors' samples.

CDR3 nucleotides: TGTGCCAGCAGCCCGGGGGGGGGCTCACGCAATCAGCCCCAGCATTTT. Encoded protein: CASSPGGGSRNQPQHF. V is TRBV7-2 and J is TRBJ1-5, with D possibly being TRBD1 (6 bases). The CDR3 runs 16 residues. The V end lost 5 bases, the J end lost 2 bases, and 16 bases lay between the germline ends. Germline loops: CDR1 SGHTA, CDR2 FQGNSA. Complete variable domain (other parts from reference TRBV7-2 and TRBJ1-5): GAGVSQSPSNKVTEKGKDVELRCDPISGHTALYWYRQSLGQGLEFLIYFQGNSAPDKSGLPSDRFSAERTGGSVSTLTIQRTQQEDSAVYLCASSPGGGSRNQPQHFGDGTRLSIL.

A few counts support this clonotype. The chain recombines TRBV25-1 with TRBJ1-1; D ambiguous. The CDR3 runs 14 residues. The V gene lost 5 bases and the J gene lost 4 bases, with 14 bases spanning the gap. Germline V gives CDR1 MGHDK, CDR2 SYGVNS. The DNA of the CDR3 is TGTGCCAGCAGTTTCAACGACGATGGCACTGAAGCTTTCTTT. This gives the protein CASSFNDDGTEAFF.

This clonotype occurred once. The gene calls are TRBV4-3 and TRBJ2-2; 7 bases map to TRBD1. CDR3 size: 16 residues. Germline values: CDR1 LGHNA, CDR2 YSLEER. Germline trimming cut 0 bases from V and 4 bases from J; bases unmatched to any gene: 5. CDR3 residues: CASSQDSRGPTGELFF. The CDR3 bases are TGCGCCAGCAGCCAAGATTCGAGGGGGCCCACCGGGGAGCTGTTTTTT.

This clonotype was observed once. The chain links TRBV5-1 to TRBJ2-7; D not resolved. The CDR3 is 12 residues long. V was trimmed by 7 bases and J by 2 bases, leaving 10 bases between them. From germline, CDR1 is SGHRS and CDR2 YFSETQ. The CDR3 loop reads CASSGLAYEQYF. The DNA of the CDR3 is TGCGCCAGCTCAGGCCTAGCCTACGAGCAGTACTTC.

This clonotype was counted a few times. The gene calls are TRBV7-6 and TRBJ2-1, with D maybe TRBD2 (6 bases). The CDR3 is 14 amino acids. Trimming pared 5 bases from V and 4 bases from J, leaving 12 bases between. CDR1 SGHVS and CDR2 FNYEAQ come from the germline V gene. Here the CDR3 DNA reads TGTGCCAGCAGCCACGGGACTTCTTACAATGAGCAGTTCTTC. Translated: CASSHGTSYNEQFF.

The chain combines TRBV20-1 with TRBJ2-7, with 9 bases fitting TRBD1. The germline CDR1 and CDR2 sequences are DFQATT and SNEGSKA (reference sequence). CDR3 size: 13 residues. The CDR3 DNA reads TGCAGCCCCAGGGACAGGGAGTCCTACGAGCAGTACTTC. Amino acids: CSPRDRESYEQYF.

This chain links TRBV7-2 with TRBJ1-1; no firm D call. This CDR3 has 17 residues. V lost 6 bases and J 1 base, leaving 21 bases between the germline ends. CDR1 and CDR2 from the germline V gene are SGHTA and FQGNSA. CDR3 nucleotide sequence: TGTGCCAGCAGTTACGGGCCCCGGGAAATGTGGAACACTGAAGCTTTCTTT. Translating gives CASSYGPREMWNTEAFF.

This clonotype has only a few counts. This chain joins TRBV27 and TRBJ2-1, with TRBD2 identical over 8 bases. From germline, CDR1 is MNHEY and CDR2 SMNVEV (reference sequence). Trimming at V came to 4 bases and at J to 4 bases, leaving 12 bases not matched to a gene. The CDR3 extends over 17 amino acids. The CDR3 DNA sequence: TGTGCCAGCAGTTCTGCTCGCGGGGGGCTTTTTTACAATGAGCAGTTCTTC. Its protein is CASSSARGGLFYNEQFF.

The chain links TRBV12-3 or TRBV12-4 to TRBJ2-7; tentative D call: TRBD2 (5 bases). V was cut by 6 bases and J by 0 bases, with 15 bases left in between. The CDR3 contains 15 residues. The CDR3 here is CASRTIDKTSYEQYV. DNA of the CDR3: TGTGCCAGCAGGACTATCGACAAAACCTCCTACGAGCAGTACGTC.

The chain joins TRBV6-2 or TRBV6-3 to TRBJ1-5, with 7 bases matching TRBD1. Germline values: CDR1 MNHEY, CDR2 SVGEGT. With 2 bases clipped from V and 5 bases from J, the junction kept 12 bases outside the gene matches. This CDR3 has 17 amino acids. The CDR3 sequence: CASSYGRQGRLDQPQHF. In DNA form, the CDR3 reads TGTGCCAGCAGTTACGGTCGACAGGGAAGGTTGGATCAGCCCCAGCATTTT.

This clonotype was seen only a few times. V and J are TRBV7-9 and TRBJ1-1, with no clear D. CDR1 SEHNR and CDR2 FQNEAQ come from the germline V gene (reference sequence). Trimming pared 2 bases from V and 7 bases from J, leaving 23 bases between. This CDR3 contains 17 residues. The CDR3 DNA is TGTGCCAGCAGCTTATTGATTCTTTATGGCCCGGGAGGTGAAGCTTTCTTT. It encodes CASSLLILYGPGGEAFF.

This clonotype was seen a handful of times. The chain joins TRBV20-1 to TRBJ2-3; tentative D call: TRBD1 (6 bases). CDR3 length: 13 amino acids. CDR1 and CDR2 (germline): DFQATT, SNEGSKA (reference sequence). V gave up 6 bases and J gave up 8 bases, with 18 bases separating them. The chain's CDR3 is CSALRTAPITQYF. The CDR3 coding sequence is TGCAGTGCCCTCAGGACAGCACCGATTACGCAGTATTTT.

The chain carries TRBV6-5 and TRBJ2-3, with 8 bases matching TRBD2. Germline loops: CDR1 MNHEY, CDR2 SVGAGI. V shed 2 bases, J shed 2 bases, and the junction held 12 bases outside the gene matches. This CDR3 is built from 18 residues. The CDR3 sequence: CASSYTVQAGGPTDTQYF. For the CDR3, the DNA is TGTGCCAGCAGTTACACGGTGCAGGCGGGGGGACCCACAGATACGCAGTATTTT.

This sequence joins TRBV25-1 and TRBJ2-5; D ambiguous. V was trimmed by 1 base and J by 4 bases, leaving 10 bases between them. The length of the CDR3 is 14 residues. In germline, CDR1 is MGHDK, CDR2 SYGVNS. CDR3 residues: CASSEWSGSETQYF. Here the CDR3 DNA reads TGTGCCAGCAGTGAATGGTCGGGTTCAGAGACCCAGTACTTC.

V and J are TRBV7-6 and TRBJ1-5; weak D call: TRBD1 (5 bases). Germline loops: CDR1 SGHVS, CDR2 FNYEAQ. The CDR3 runs to 14 residues. V shed 4 bases and J shed 3 bases, with 10 bases lying between them. In DNA, the CDR3 is TGTGCCAGCAGCTCGGGACCGACCAATCAGCCCCAGCATTTT. Translation gives CASSSGPTNQPQHF.

This clonotype was counted a few times. The rearrangement links TRBV29-1 to TRBJ1-2; D call uncertain. Germline values: CDR1 SQVTM, CDR2 ANQGSEA. Trimming pared 4 bases from V and 4 bases from J, leaving 7 bases between. CDR3 length: 11 amino acids. The CDR3 protein is CSVVSPYGYTF. The CDR3 region has the DNA TGCAGCGTTGTCAGCCCCTATGGCTACACCTTC.

The CDR3 DNA reads TGTGCCAGCAGCCGCCGGGACACGGGAGGGACGAACACTGAAGCTTTCTTT. Encoded protein: CASSRRDTGGTNTEAFF. The gene calls are TRBV19 and TRBJ1-1; a weak D match, TRBD1 (6 bases). The germline V and J ends were trimmed by 9 bases and 1 base, with 24 bases remaining between them. Germline assignment: CDR1 LNHDA and CDR2 SQIVND (reference sequence). The CDR3 has 17 amino acids.

DNA of the CDR3: TGTGCCAGCAGCTTGAGGCTAGCGTCCTACACAGATACGCAGTATTTT. This encodes CASSLRLASYTDTQYF. The chain employs TRBV5-5 and TRBJ2-3, with a possible D match to TRBD2 (6 bases). Germline V CDR1 and CDR2: SGHKS, YYEKEE (reference sequence). V lost 1 base to trimming and J lost 2 bases, with 14 bases between them. The CDR3 totals 16 residues.

The sample holds a few counts of this clonotype. The chain recombines TRBV27 with TRBJ2-3; 8 bases map to TRBD2. Germline CDR1 MNHEY, CDR2 SMNVEV (reference sequence). J gave up 0 bases and V 1 base, and 6 bases lay outside the gene matches. This CDR3 is built from 17 residues. The CDR3, as DNA: TGTGCCAGCAGTTTATTGAGCGGGGGAGCTAGCACAGATACGCAGTATTTT. Translating it yields CASSLLSGGASTDTQYF.

This chain connects TRBV27 to TRBJ1-2, with 7 bases that match TRBD1. CDR1 is MNHEY and CDR2 is SMNVEV in the germline V gene (reference sequence). The trim removed 2 bases at V and 4 bases at J, leaving 7 bases unmatched. The CDR3 contains 15 residues. The CDR3 loop reads CASSLESGQFYGYTF. The CDR3 coding sequence is TGTGCCAGCAGTTTAGAATCGGGACAGTTCTATGGCTACACCTTC.

Here the CDR3 reads CASSRLALAGPNTGELFF. The DNA of the CDR3 is TGTGCCAGCAGCCGCTTAGCCCTAGCGGGGCCGAACACCGGGGAGCTGTTTTTT. The V gene is TRBV27, the J gene TRBJ2-2, with 9 bases aligning to TRBD2. The ends lost 6 bases at V and 0 bases at J; junction bases unmatched: 11. This CDR3 is built from 18 residues. In germline, CDR1 is MNHEY, CDR2 SMNVEV (reference sequence).

This clonotype was seen a single time. The rearrangement uses TRBV5-4 and TRBJ1-3; no firm D call. CDR1 and CDR2 from the germline V gene are SGHNT and YYREEE (reference sequence). This CDR3 has 14 residues. V lost 4 bases to trimming and J lost 8 bases, with 16 bases between them. The CDR3 nucleotides read TGTGCCAGCAGCCATCCAATTAATCCGGACACCATATATTTT. It yields the protein CASSHPINPDTIYF.

This clonotype was counted only a few times. The chain uses TRBV12-3 or TRBV12-4 and TRBJ1-2; D is unresolved. There are 16 residues in the CDR3. Trimming pared 6 bases from V and 8 bases from J, leaving 25 bases between. The CDR3 sequence is CASSAEGLYHTYGYTF. The CDR3 DNA sequence: TGTGCCAGCAGCGCCGAAGGACTTTACCACACTTACGGCTACACCTTC.

This clonotype was found many times. The chain joins TRBV28 to TRBJ2-2, with 10 bases fitting TRBD1. There are 17 residues in the CDR3. The ends lost 6 bases at V and 3 bases at J; junction bases unmatched: 10. Looked up from germline, CDR1 is MDHEN and CDR2 is SYDVKM. CDR3 region: CASRLNSGTGDTGELFF. In DNA form, the CDR3 reads TGTGCCAGCAGACTGAATTCCGGGACAGGGGACACCGGGGAGCTGTTTTTT.

The gene calls are TRBV27 and TRBJ1-2, with D maybe TRBD1 (6 bases). CDR3 length equals 15 residues. CDR1 is MNHEY, CDR2 SMNVEV, per germline (reference sequence). V was cut by 0 bases and J by 6 bases, with 14 bases left in between. This chain's CDR3 is CASSLSSYRVDGYTF. CDR3 DNA sequence: TGTGCCAGCAGTTTATCGTCCTACAGGGTGGATGGCTACACCTTC.

This clonotype was counted at least ten times. This chain uses TRBV7-2 with TRBJ2-1, with D possibly matching TRBD1 (5 bases). Germline CDR1 and CDR2: SGHTA and FQGNSA. The V and J ends lost 0 bases and 8 bases respectively, with 11 bases between them. The length of the CDR3 is 14 residues. CDR3 DNA: TGTGCCAGCAGCTTAGCGTCAGGGTACGATGAGCAGTTCTTC. Translation gives CASSLASGYDEQFF.